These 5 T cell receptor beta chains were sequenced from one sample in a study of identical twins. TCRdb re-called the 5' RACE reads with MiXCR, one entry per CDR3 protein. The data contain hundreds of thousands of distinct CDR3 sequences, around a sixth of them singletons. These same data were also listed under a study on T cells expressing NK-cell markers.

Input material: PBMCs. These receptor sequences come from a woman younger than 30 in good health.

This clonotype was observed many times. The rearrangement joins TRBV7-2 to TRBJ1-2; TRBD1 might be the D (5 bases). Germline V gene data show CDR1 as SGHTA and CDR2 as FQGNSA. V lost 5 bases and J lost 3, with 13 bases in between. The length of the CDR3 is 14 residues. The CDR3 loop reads CASSNPGSDYGYTF. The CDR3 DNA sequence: TGTGCCAGCAGCAACCCAGGGTCAGACTATGGCTACACCTTC.

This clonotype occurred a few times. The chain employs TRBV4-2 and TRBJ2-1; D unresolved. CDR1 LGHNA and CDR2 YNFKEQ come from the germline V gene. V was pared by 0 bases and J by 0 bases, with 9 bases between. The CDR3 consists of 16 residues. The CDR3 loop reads CASSQEPGSSYNEQFF. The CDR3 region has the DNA TGTGCCAGCAGCCAAGAGCCAGGCAGCTCCTACAATGAGCAGTTCTTC.

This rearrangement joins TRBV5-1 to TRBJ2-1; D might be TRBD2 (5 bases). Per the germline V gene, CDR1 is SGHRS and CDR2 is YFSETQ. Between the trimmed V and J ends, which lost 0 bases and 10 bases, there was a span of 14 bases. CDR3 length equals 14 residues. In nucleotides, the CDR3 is TGCGCCAGCAGCTTGGGCGCGGGTTTGGGAGAGCAGTTCTTC. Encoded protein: CASSLGAGLGEQFF.

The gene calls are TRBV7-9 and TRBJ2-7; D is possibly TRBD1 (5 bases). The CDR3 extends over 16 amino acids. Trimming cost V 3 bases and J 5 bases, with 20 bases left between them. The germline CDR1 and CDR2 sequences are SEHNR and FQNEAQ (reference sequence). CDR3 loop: CASSFLHGVGVDEQYF. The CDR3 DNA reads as TGTGCCAGCAGCTTCTTACACGGAGTAGGGGTCGACGAGCAGTACTTC.

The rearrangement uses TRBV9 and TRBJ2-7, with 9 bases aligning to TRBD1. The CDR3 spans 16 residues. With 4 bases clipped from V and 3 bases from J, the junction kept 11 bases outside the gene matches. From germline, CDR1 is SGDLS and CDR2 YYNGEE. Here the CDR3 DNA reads TGTGCCAGCAGCCCTACCCCCGGGACAGGGCTCTACGAGCAGTACTTC. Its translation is CASSPTPGTGLYEQYF. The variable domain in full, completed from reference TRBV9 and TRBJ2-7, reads DSGVTQTPKHLITATGQRVTLRCSPRSGDLSVYWYQQSLDQGLQFLIQYYNGEERAKGNILERFSAQQFPDLHSELNLSSLELGDSALYFCASSPTPGTGLYEQYFGPGTRLTVT.